The present entry profiles one T cell receptor beta chain with its context. Its target is unknown. CDR1 MNHNS and CDR2 SASEGT come from the germline V gene. The CDR3 is made up of 13 amino acids. The data were taken from a study of CXCR3-negative and CXCR3-positive naive CD8 T cells. Whole-study findings and limits: CXCR3-positive naive cells had more hydrophobic TRB CDR3s than CXCR3-negative naive cells. Diversity ran similarly high across both naive subsets but far lower in memory CD8+ cells.

The authors made the TRB cDNA libraries by 5' RACE using UMI labels. TCRdb reprocessed the 5' RACE reads and stores each CDR3 protein as one record, lacking DNA. This sample's table has 150,000 to 180,000 distinct CDR3 sequences. V gene TRBV6-1 combines with J gene TRBJ1-2. This sequence originates from a human donor in good health. Some clones in this sample may be carry-over from other donors' samples. Material: naive CXCR3+ CD8+ T cells from blood. Subset here: CD45RO-CCR7+CD27+CD95- naive CD8+ T cells expressing CXCR3 (TNR3+). The CDR3 spells CASSEKENYGYTF.